The 7 T cell receptor beta chains reported below all come from one sample, sequenced in a study of blood T cell repertoires in COVID-19. The protocol was immunoSEQ multiplex PCR, while the TCRdb copy is restricted to in-frame clones and leaves out a portion. The sample lists about 280,000 clones; roughly 87% were seen once. The sample was peripheral blood. These receptors came from a human donor in a cohort sampled during active COVID-19.

This clone appeared a few times. This CDR3 reads CASSLDGAGEQYF. The CDR3 DNA follows: TGTGCCAGCAGCTTAGATGGGGCTGGAGAGCAGTACTTC. The rearrangement links TRBV11-2 to TRBJ2-7; tentatively, D is TRBD1 (5 bases). Looked up from germline, CDR1 is SGHAT and CDR2 is FQNNGV. The V end was cut by 0 bases, the J end by 7 bases, with 10 bases between. The CDR3 totals 13 residues.

The chain is built from TRBV30 and TRBJ2-3; 11 bases map to TRBD2. The CDR3 covers 15 residues. In germline, CDR1 is GTSNPN, CDR2 SVGIG (reference sequence). The V segment lost 5 bases and the J segment 4 bases; nucleotides outside the gene matches: 8. The CDR3, as DNA: TGTGCCTGGGGCCCGGGACTAGCGGAGGCAGATACGCAGTATTTT. This sequence encodes CAWGPGLAEADTQYF.

This chain joins TRBV7-9 and TRBJ2-1; a possible D gene is TRBD2 (5 bases). The germline V gene has CDR1 SEHNR and CDR2 FQNEAQ (reference sequence). CDR3 size: 14 residues. Trimming pared 1 base from V and 5 bases from J, leaving 9 bases between. The CDR3 DNA is TGTGCCAGCAGCTTAGTCGGACTTAACAATGAGCAGTTCTTC. Encoded protein: CASSLVGLNNEQFF.

The chain has TRBV9 and TRBJ2-5, with TRBD1 identical over 8 bases. Trimming cost V 4 bases and J 7 bases; bases outside gene matches: 9. The CDR3 runs 14 residues. Per the germline V gene, CDR1 is SGDLS and CDR2 is YYNGEE. The CDR3 sequence: CASSQTPDRGTQYF. The CDR3 DNA is TGTGCCAGCAGCCAGACCCCAGACAGGGGGACCCAGTACTTC.

V and J are TRBV5-1 and TRBJ2-3; D is undetermined. This CDR3 spans 15 amino acids. Germline CDR1 and CDR2: SGHRS and YFSETQ. Trimming pared 4 bases from V and 0 bases from J, leaving 12 bases between. Here the CDR3 DNA reads TGCGCCAGCAGCCCGGAGTTGCGGAGCACAGATACGCAGTATTTT. Its translation: CASSPELRSTDTQYF.

This sequence joins TRBV7-2 and TRBJ2-3, with 8 bases aligning to TRBD2. Looked up from germline, CDR1 is SGHTA and CDR2 is FQGNSA. The ends lost 5 bases at V and 2 bases at J; junction bases unmatched: 9. This CDR3 spans 16 amino acids. As DNA, the CDR3 is TGTGCCAGCAGCCCCCAACCGGGACTAGTCACAGATACGCAGTATTTT. Residues: CASSPQPGLVTDTQYF.

The chain joins TRBV6-5 to TRBJ2-1; no firm D call. The CDR3 covers 14 residues. Germline V gene lookup returns CDR1 MNHEY and CDR2 SVGAGI. V shed 10 bases and J shed 3 bases, with 16 bases lying between them. In nucleotides, the CDR3 is TGTGCCACCAGCCTCCGATCTAACTACAATGAGCAGTTCTTC. Its protein product is CATSLRSNYNEQFF.